The clone carrying this TCR beta chain has just a few counts. Its antigen is undetermined. PCR primers comprised 60 Vbeta and 13 Jbeta primers. Methods used by the authors: In a later analysis, of around 85 million unique beta chains, about 12 million appeared in at least two donors. Clones were sequenced by immunoSEQ multiplex PCR, and TCRdb holds only the in-frame ones, with some missing. That table supplies the V and J calls and clone size; D and trimming were determined from the DNA. The sample contains over 100,000 clones, roughly 70% of which appear only once. The sample comes from a study of cytomegalovirus exposure and HLA in healthy donors. Study results and limitations: There was a cluster of highly shared sequence variants that was likely a sequencing artifact. A missense variant in DCLRE1C was later tied to TCR beta V- and J-gene trimming. When a later analysis was performed, an Asian-associated ancestry cluster reportedly had fewer N-insertions than the approximately 680-donor mean.

Germline V CDR1 and CDR2: MNHNS, SASEGT. CDR3 length: 13 residues. V lost 7 bases and J lost 6; bases outside the gene matches: 4. The clonotype was recovered from a man aged 40-49 years in good health and CMV-seropositive. Sequencing was done on a sample of PBMCs. V gene TRBV6-1 combines with J gene TRBJ2-1; 9 nucleotides agree with TRBD1. The CDR3 nucleotides are TGTGCCAGCATTTTGACAGGGGGCAATGAGCAGTTCTTC. This encodes CASILTGGNEQFF.